The next 19 T cell receptor beta chains were all read from a single sample in a study of T cell responses to AZD1222 COVID-19 vaccine. Repertoires were generated with immunoSEQ multiplex PCR, while TCRdb's copy carries only in-frame clones and drops some. The sample has roughly 150,000 clones, 85% to 95% seen once. Material: peripheral blood, obtained 28 days after the second AZD1222 dose. All receptors come from an adult who received the AZD1222 COVID-19 vaccine.

The chain recombines TRBV7-8 with TRBJ2-7; D is perhaps TRBD1 (5 bases). The ends were cut back, 5 bases at V and 4 bases at J, with 9 bases in the middle. This CDR3 contains 12 residues. Germline CDR1 is SGHVS and CDR2 is FQNEAQ. CDR3 bases: TGTGCCAGCAGCCTCCAGGGATACGAGCAGTACTTC. It is translated as CASSLQGYEQYF.

The chain combines TRBV14 with TRBJ2-2; D not resolved. The CDR3 runs to 15 residues. The germline V gene has CDR1 SGHDN and CDR2 FVKESK. V was trimmed by 6 bases and J by 0 bases, leaving 11 bases between them. In DNA, the CDR3 is TGTGCCAGCAGACGTCGCGGAGCGAACACCGGGGAGCTGTTTTTT. It codes for CASRRRGANTGELFF.

CDR3 sequence (DNA): TGTGCCAGCAGCGTTAGTGTAGGGGGCAAAGAGCAGTTCTTC. It encodes CASSVSVGGKEQFF. The chain carries TRBV9 and TRBJ2-1; TRBD1 matches 7 bases. V lost 2 bases, J lost 10 bases, and 9 bases stayed unmatched. The CDR3 is made up of 14 amino acids. The germline V gene has CDR1 SGDLS and CDR2 YYNGEE.

The chain joins TRBV29-1 to TRBJ1-1, with D possibly being TRBD1 (5 bases). The V gene lost 5 bases and the J gene lost 7 bases, with 11 bases spanning the gap. The CDR3 length is 11 residues. From germline, CDR1 is SQVTM and CDR2 ANQGSEA. The CDR3, as DNA: TGCAGCGTTCTTGGGACGTATGAAGCTTTCTTT. It codes for CSVLGTYEAFF.

The V and J genes are TRBV28 and TRBJ2-2; tentatively, D is TRBD1 (5 bases). Germline V CDR1 and CDR2: MDHEN, SYDVKM. CDR3 size: 16 residues. Between the trimmed V and J ends, which lost 6 bases and 6 bases, there was a span of 20 bases. In nucleotides, the CDR3 is TGTGCCAGCAGCTATCACGTCAGGGAAACCGCCGGGGAGCTGTTTTTT. The encoded protein is CASSYHVRETAGELFF.

This clone was seen a few times. This sequence joins TRBV19 and TRBJ2-6, with 7 bases that match TRBD2. With V trimmed by 4 bases and J by 4 bases, 13 bases remained unmatched. This CDR3 region has 18 residues. Germline assignment: CDR1 LNHDA and CDR2 SQIVND (reference sequence). CDR3 in amino acids: CASSSIPSGVTGANVLTF. In DNA form, the CDR3 reads TGTGCCAGTAGTAGTATACCGAGCGGGGTAACCGGGGCCAACGTCCTGACTTTC. Full variable domain (missing parts from reference TRBV19 and TRBJ2-6): DGGITQSPKYLFRKEGQNVTLSCEQNLNHDAMYWYRQDPGQGLRLIYYSQIVNDFQKGDIAEGYSVSREKKESFPLTVTSAQKNPTAFYLCASSSIPSGVTGANVLTFGAGSRLTVL.

The rearrangement joins TRBV27 to TRBJ1-4; D might be TRBD1 (6 bases). Germline CDR1 MNHEY, CDR2 SMNVEV (reference sequence). V was shortened by 8 bases and J by 10 bases, with 20 bases between the two germline ends. The length of the CDR3 is 14 residues. The CDR3 sequence is CASGPGTPVRKLFF. The CDR3 DNA follows: TGTGCCAGCGGGCCCGGGACACCCGTCCGAAAACTGTTTTTT.

CDR3 coding DNA: TGTGCCAGCTCAGCGACAGGGGCCGAAGCTTTCTTT. Encoded protein: CASSATGAEAFF. The V call is TRBV18, the J call TRBJ1-1, with 8 positions matching TRBD1. Germline V gene data show CDR1 as KGHSH and CDR2 as LQKENI. The V segment lost 5 bases and the J segment 8 bases; nucleotides outside the gene matches: 4. The CDR3 is 12 amino acids.

The rearrangement joins TRBV19 to TRBJ2-2; D is unresolved. CDR3 length: 14 amino acids. CDR1 is LNHDA, CDR2 SQIVND, per germline (reference sequence). The V and J ends lost 3 bases and 2 bases respectively, with 7 bases between them. The CDR3 bases are TGTGCCAGTAGTATGCGGATAAACACCGGGGAGCTGTTTTTT. It specifies CASSMRINTGELFF.

The chain recombines TRBV12-3 or TRBV12-4 with TRBJ2-1; D possibly corresponds to TRBD2 (5 bases). Trimming left V 7 bases short and J 5 bases short, with 12 bases between. CDR3 length: 13 amino acids. CDR3 coding DNA: TGTGCCAGCAATGAGGGATTACACAATGAGCAGTTCTTC. Protein product: CASNEGLHNEQFF.

The chain has TRBV5-6 and TRBJ1-2; tentatively, D is TRBD1 (5 bases). The CDR3 consists of 14 residues. Trimming stripped 3 bases from V and 4 bases from J, with 13 bases between. Looked up from germline, CDR1 is SGHDT and CDR2 is YYEEEE. This chain's CDR3 is CASSSIEGPYGYTF. For the CDR3, the DNA is TGTGCCAGCAGCTCCATTGAGGGACCCTATGGCTACACCTTC.

V is TRBV4-2 and J is TRBJ1-1, with D possibly being TRBD1 (5 bases). The CDR3 extends over 15 amino acids. Between the trimmed V and J ends, which lost 0 bases and 4 bases, there was a span of 12 bases. Germline V gene sequence: CDR1 LGHNA, CDR2 YNFKEQ. The CDR3 region has the DNA TGTGCCAGCAGCCAAGATTCAGGGCGGGGCACTGAAGCTTTCTTT. It yields the protein CASSQDSGRGTEAFF.

The chain links TRBV14 to TRBJ1-3; D remains unclear. The CDR3 has 14 amino acids. Germline CDR1 reads SGHDN; CDR2 reads FVKESK. With 4 bases removed from V and 0 bases from J, the gap between germline ends came to 7 bases. The CDR3 sequence: CASSRDLSGNTIYF. DNA for the CDR3: TGTGCCAGCAGCCGAGACCTCTCTGGAAACACCATATATTTT. The full variable domain, its missing parts supplied by reference TRBV14 and TRBJ1-3, is EAGVTQFPSHSVIEKGQTVTLRCDPISGHDNLYWYRRVMGKEIKFLLHFVKESKQDESGMPNNRFLAERTGGTYSTLKVQPAELEDSGVYFCASSRDLSGNTIYFGEGSWLTVV.

The V gene is TRBV28, the J gene TRBJ1-5; D gene uncertain. The germline CDR1 and CDR2 sequences are MDHEN and SYDVKM. The ends were cut back, 6 bases at V and 5 bases at J, with 8 bases in the middle. This CDR3 spans 12 amino acids. The CDR3 is CASRSTDQPQHF. Written as DNA, the CDR3 is TGTGCCAGCAGGTCAACAGATCAGCCCCAGCATTTT.

V is TRBV5-1 and J is TRBJ2-1; possibly TRBD1 for D (6 bases). The V gene lost 5 bases and the J gene lost 7 bases, with 13 bases spanning the gap. Per the germline V gene, CDR1 is SGHRS and CDR2 is YFSETQ. The CDR3 is made up of 13 amino acids. CDR3 region: CASRMGQRNEQFF. For the CDR3, the DNA is TGCGCCAGCAGGATGGGACAACGGAATGAGCAGTTCTTC. Together with reference TRBV5-1 and TRBJ2-1, the CDR3 gives the full variable domain: KAGVTQTPRYLIKTRGQQVTLSCSPISGHRSVSWYQQTPGQGLQFLFEYFSETQRNKGNFPGRFSGRQFSNSRSEMNVSTLELGDSALYLCASRMGQRNEQFFGPGTRLTVL.

The CDR3 protein is CASSATLTRTEPGEKLFF. CDR3 in DNA: TGTGCCAGCTCTGCCACCCTCACACGAACGGAGCCAGGAGAAAAACTGTTTTTT. J is TRBJ1-4 and V is TRBV18, with no clear D. V lost 6 bases to trimming and J lost 8 bases, with 28 bases between them. The CDR3 extends over 18 amino acids. The germline gives CDR1 KGHSH, CDR2 LQKENI.

This clone has only one observation. The CDR3 coding sequence is TGTGCCAGCGTGAGGGCCACTGAAGCTTTCTTT. This gives the protein CASVRATEAFF. The chain is built from TRBV12-3 or TRBV12-4 and TRBJ1-1; D is uncertain. CDR3 size: 11 residues. Trimming pared 8 bases from V and 4 bases from J, leaving 8 bases between.

V gene TRBV19 combines with J gene TRBJ2-3, with 7 bases lining up with TRBD2. CDR3 size: 15 residues. Germline CDR1 LNHDA, CDR2 SQIVND (reference sequence). The junction had 7 bases not matched to a gene; V was cut back by 5 bases and J by 2 bases. The chain's CDR3 is CASSRAGSYTDTQYF. The CDR3, as DNA: TGTGCCAGTAGTCGAGCGGGGTCCTACACAGATACGCAGTATTTT. The variable domain in full, with the rest retrieved from reference TRBV19 and TRBJ2-3, is DGGITQSPKYLFRKEGQNVTLSCEQNLNHDAMYWYRQDPGQGLRLIYYSQIVNDFQKGDIAEGYSVSREKKESFPLTVTSAQKNPTAFYLCASSRAGSYTDTQYFGPGTRLTVL.

The chain recombines TRBV7-9 with TRBJ1-1, with TRBD1 as a possible D gene (5 bases). Trimming left V 6 bases short and J 4 bases short, with 9 bases between. This CDR3 has 12 residues. CDR1 SEHNR and CDR2 FQNEAQ come from the germline V gene (reference sequence). For the CDR3, the DNA is TGTGCCAGCAGGATCGGGACCACTGAAGCTTTCTTT. It yields the protein CASRIGTTEAFF. The complete variable domain, with remaining parts taken from reference TRBV7-9 and TRBJ1-1, reads DTGVSQNPRHKITKRGQNVTFRCDPISEHNRLYWYRQTLGQGPEFLTYFQNEAQLEKSRLLSDRFSAERPKGSFSTLEIQRTEQGDSAMYLCASRIGTTEAFFGQGTRLTVV.